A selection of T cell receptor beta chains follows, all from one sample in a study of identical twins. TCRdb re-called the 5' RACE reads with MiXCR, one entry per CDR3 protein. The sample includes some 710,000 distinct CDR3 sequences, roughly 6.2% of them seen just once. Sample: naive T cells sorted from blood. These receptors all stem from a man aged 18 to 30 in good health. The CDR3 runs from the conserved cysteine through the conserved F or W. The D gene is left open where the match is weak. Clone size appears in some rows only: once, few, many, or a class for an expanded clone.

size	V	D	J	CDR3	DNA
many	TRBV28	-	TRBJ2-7	CASRAGPRLYEQYF	TGTGCCAGCAGGGCCGGGCCTCGCCTTTACGAGCAGTACTTC
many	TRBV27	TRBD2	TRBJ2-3	CASSKELAGGDTQYF	TGTGCCAGCAGTAAAGAACTAGCGGGAGGAGATACGCAGTATTTT
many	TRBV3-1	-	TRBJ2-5	CASSQAGGETQYF	TGCGCCAGCAGCCAAGCGGGTGGAGAGACCCAGTACTTC
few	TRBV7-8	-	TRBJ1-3	CASTPVGGGNTIYF	TGTGCCAGCACCCCAGTTGGGGGGGGAAACACCATATATTTT
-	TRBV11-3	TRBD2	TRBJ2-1	CASSHGRAFEMGNEQFF	TGTGCCAGCAGCCACGGGAGGGCCTTCGAAATGGGCAATGAGCAGTTCTTC
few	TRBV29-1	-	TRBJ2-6	CSVKTGSGANVLTF	TGCAGCGTAAAAACAGGGTCAGGGGCCAACGTCCTGACTTTC
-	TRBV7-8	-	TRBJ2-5	CASSVRTALAQETQYF	TGTGCCAGCAGCGTAAGGACAGCCCTAGCCCAAGAGACCCAGTACTTC
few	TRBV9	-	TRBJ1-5	CASSPQEEPDQPQHF	TGTGCCAGCAGCCCCCAGGAGGAGCCCGATCAGCCCCAGCATTTT
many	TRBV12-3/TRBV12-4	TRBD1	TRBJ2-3	CASNTRQGDLDTQYF	TGTGCCAGCAATACCCGACAGGGGGATTTAGATACGCAGTATTTT
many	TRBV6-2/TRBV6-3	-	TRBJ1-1	CASSGGQYTEAFF	TGTGCCAGCAGCGGGGGACAATACACTGAAGCTTTCTTT
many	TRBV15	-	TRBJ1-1	CATSRTGNTEAFF	TGTGCCACCAGCAGAACAGGGAACACTGAAGCTTTCTTT
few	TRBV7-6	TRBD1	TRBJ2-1	CASSLAGTGAYNEQFF	TGTGCCAGCAGCTTAGCGGGGACAGGGGCCTACAATGAGCAGTTCTTC
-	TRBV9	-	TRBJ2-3	CASSVEGAALVDTQYF	TGTGCCAGCAGCGTAGAAGGTGCCGCCTTGGTAGATACGCAGTATTTT
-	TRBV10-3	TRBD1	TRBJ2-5	CAMRGDSRQTQYF	TGTGCCATGAGAGGGGACAGCAGGCAGACCCAGTACTTC
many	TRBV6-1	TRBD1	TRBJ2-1	CAIQWGQGVNEQFF	TGTGCCATTCAGTGGGGACAGGGTGTGAATGAGCAGTTCTTC
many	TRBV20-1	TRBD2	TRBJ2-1	CSARPSGSYNEQFF	TGCAGTGCTAGACCTAGCGGCTCCTACAATGAGCAGTTCTTC
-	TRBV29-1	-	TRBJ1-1	CSVSGFPEAFF	TGCAGCGTTTCGGGGTTTCCTGAAGCTTTCTTT
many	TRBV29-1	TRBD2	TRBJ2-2	CSVAGHVGLAGGGTGELFF	TGCAGCGTTGCGGGGCATGTGGGACTAGCGGGAGGAGGGACCGGGGAGCTGTTTTTT
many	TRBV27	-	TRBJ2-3	CASSPQDRSPDTQYF	TGTGCCAGCAGTCCCCAGGACAGATCGCCAGATACGCAGTATTTT
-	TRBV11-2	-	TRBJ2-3	CASSPVMQLQSTDTQYF	TGTGCCAGCAGCCCGGTAATGCAGCTCCAGAGCACAGATACGCAGTATTTT
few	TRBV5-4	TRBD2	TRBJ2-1	CASTMGAGGPDEQFF	TGTGCCAGCACCATGGGTGCGGGAGGGCCCGATGAGCAGTTCTTC
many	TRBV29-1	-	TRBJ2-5	CSVVGRGETQYF	TGCAGCGTTGTAGGTAGGGGAGAGACCCAGTACTTC
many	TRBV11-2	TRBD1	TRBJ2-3	CASSDPPTGVGADTQYF	TGTGCCAGCAGCGACCCTCCGACAGGGGTGGGTGCAGATACGCAGTATTTT
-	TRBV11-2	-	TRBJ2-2	CASSSGPLSNTGELFF	TGTGCCAGCAGCTCGGGACCTCTGAGCAACACCGGGGAGCTGTTTTTT
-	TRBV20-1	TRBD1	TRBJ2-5	CSAVRDSKETQYF	TGCAGTGCGGTCCGGGACAGCAAAGAGACCCAGTACTTC
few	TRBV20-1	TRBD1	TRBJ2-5	CSAAGTVQETQYF	TGCAGTGCTGCCGGGACAGTACAAGAGACCCAGTACTTC
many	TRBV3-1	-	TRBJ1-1	CASSQSDQAFF	TGTGCCAGCAGCCAGAGCGACCAAGCTTTCTTT
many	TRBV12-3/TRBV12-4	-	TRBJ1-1	CASSSQAAGTEAFF	TGTGCCAGCAGTTCGCAGGCGGCGGGCACTGAAGCTTTCTTT
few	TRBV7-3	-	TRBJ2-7	CASSLRARILYEQYF	TGTGCCAGCAGCCTCCGGGCGCGAATCCTCTACGAGCAGTACTTC
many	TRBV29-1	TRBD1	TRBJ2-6	CSAAGTGSSGANVLTF	TGCAGCGCTGCCGGGACAGGGTCCTCTGGGGCCAACGTCCTGACTTTC
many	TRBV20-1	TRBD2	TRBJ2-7	CSATKLAGRVDEQYF	TGCAGTGCTACAAAACTAGCGGGGAGGGTCGACGAGCAGTACTTC
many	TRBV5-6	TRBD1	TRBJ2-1	CASSSVDRGYNEQFF	TGTGCCAGCAGCTCGGTGGACAGGGGATACAATGAGCAGTTCTTC
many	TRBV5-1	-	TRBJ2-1	CASSSPSGRSYNEQFF	TGCGCCAGCAGCTCCCCCTCCGGGCGAAGTTACAATGAGCAGTTCTTC
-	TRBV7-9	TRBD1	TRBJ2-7	CASSFGRGQGFDYEQYF	TGTGCCAGCAGCTTTGGCCGAGGACAGGGGTTTGACTACGAGCAGTACTTC
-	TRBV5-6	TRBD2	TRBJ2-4	CASSFGGSPIQYF	TGTGCCAGCAGCTTCGGCGGGAGCCCCATTCAGTACTTC
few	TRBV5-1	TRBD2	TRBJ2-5	CASRRLAGGRQETQYF	TGCGCCAGCAGAAGGCTGGCGGGAGGGCGCCAAGAGACCCAGTACTTC
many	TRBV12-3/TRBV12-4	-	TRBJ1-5	CASSSTGGFNQPQHF	TGTGCCAGCAGTTCAACAGGAGGCTTCAATCAGCCCCAGCATTTT
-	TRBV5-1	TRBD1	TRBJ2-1	CASSLLTGHFNEQFF	TGCGCCAGCAGCTTGTTGACAGGGCATTTCAATGAGCAGTTCTTC
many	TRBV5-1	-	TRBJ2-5	CASSLPAGQETQYF	TGCGCCAGCAGCTTGCCTGCAGGGCAAGAGACCCAGTACTTC
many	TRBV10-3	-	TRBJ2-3	CAISAQQGPDTQYF	TGTGCCATCAGTGCCCAACAGGGTCCAGATACGCAGTATTTT